The 28 T cell receptor beta chains below were found in one sample sequenced in a study of shared clonotypes between healthy human individuals. Sequencing used immunoSEQ multiplex PCR; TCRdb keeps in-frame clones, though not all of them. The data contain approximately 530,000 clones, roughly 95% of them singletons. The sequencing sample was made of naive CD4+ T cells sorted from blood. Indicated subset: CD45RA+ positively selected. The receptors were sampled from a woman younger than 45 in good health.

The rearrangement links TRBV28 to TRBJ1-4, with 10 nucleotides matching TRBD1. The germline V gene encodes CDR1 MDHEN and CDR2 SYDVKM. V lost 3 bases, J lost 7 bases, and 2 bases stayed unmatched. The CDR3 extends over 14 amino acids. The CDR3 nucleotides read TGTGCCAGCAGTTTGACAGGGGGCCGTGAAAAACTGTTTTTT. Its protein product is CASSLTGGREKLFF.

V and J are TRBV28 and TRBJ1-1; tentative D call: TRBD1 (5 bases). The CDR3 totals 14 residues. Germline assignment: CDR1 MDHEN and CDR2 SYDVKM. V was trimmed by 7 bases and J by 7 bases, leaving 19 bases between them. The CDR3 loop is CASNEGGTRYEAFF. As DNA, the CDR3 is TGTGCCAGCAACGAGGGCGGGACTCGTTATGAAGCTTTCTTT. The complete variable domain, with remaining parts taken from reference TRBV28 and TRBJ1-1, reads DVKVTQSSRYLVKRTGEKVFLECVQDMDHENMFWYRQDPGLGLRLIYFSYDVKMKEKGDIPEGYSVSREKKERFSLILESASTNQTSMYLCASNEGGTRYEAFFGQGTRLTVV.

In this sample, this clone turned up once. The junction and the germline gene differ at one end; a read error may be behind it. The chain is built from TRBV5-1 and TRBJ2-7, with a weak D call TRBD1 (5 bases). Per the germline V gene, CDR1 is SGHRS and CDR2 is YFSETQ. The CDR3 loop spans 15 amino acids. Here the CDR3 reads CASSLGSRVSNEQYF. The CDR3, as DNA: TGCGCCAGCAGCTTGGGATCCAGGGTCTCCAACGAGCAGTACTTC.

The chain is built from TRBV28 and TRBJ1-1, with 8 bases lining up with TRBD1. This CDR3 is 16 amino acids long. CDR1 is MDHEN, CDR2 SYDVKM, per germline. V shed 6 bases, J shed 1 base, and the junction held 10 bases outside the gene matches. The CDR3, as DNA: TGTGCCAGCAGCCCAATGATAGGGACAGGGAACACTGAAGCTTTCTTT. Amino acids: CASSPMIGTGNTEAFF. The full variable domain, rest sourced from reference TRBV28 and TRBJ1-1, is DVKVTQSSRYLVKRTGEKVFLECVQDMDHENMFWYRQDPGLGLRLIYFSYDVKMKEKGDIPEGYSVSREKKERFSLILESASTNQTSMYLCASSPMIGTGNTEAFFGQGTRLTVV.

The rearrangement links TRBV19 to TRBJ2-6, with 11 bases matching TRBD1. Germline assignment: CDR1 LNHDA and CDR2 SQIVND (reference sequence). The CDR3 extends over 17 amino acids. V trimming: 3 bases; J trimming: 2 bases; junction bases outside the gene matches: 3. The CDR3 DNA reads TGTGCCAGTAGTATTAGGGGACAGGGGGCTGGGGCCAACGTCCTGACTTTC. It codes for CASSIRGQGAGANVLTF.

The V gene is TRBV28, the J gene TRBJ2-5, with D tentatively TRBD1 or TRBD2 (5 bases each). V was pared by 5 bases and J by 7 bases, with 14 bases between. This CDR3 has 13 residues. CDR1 MDHEN and CDR2 SYDVKM come from the germline V gene. The CDR3 sequence is CASSPRDRRTQYF. CDR3 coding DNA: TGTGCCAGCAGTCCCCGGGACCGGAGGACCCAGTACTTC.

This sequence joins TRBV27 and TRBJ1-1; 9 bases align to TRBD1. The CDR3 is 15 residues long. J gave up 5 bases and V 5 bases, and 9 bases lay outside the gene matches. The germline V gene has CDR1 MNHEY and CDR2 SMNVEV (reference sequence). This CDR3 is CASSSVRDRVTEAFF. The CDR3 DNA follows: TGTGCCAGCAGTAGTGTCCGGGACAGGGTTACTGAAGCTTTCTTT.

Only a few counts were recorded for this clone. This CDR3 reads CASLRQDMNTEAFF. DNA of the CDR3: TGTGCCAGCCTAAGACAAGACATGAACACTGAAGCTTTCTTT. The rearrangement links TRBV28 to TRBJ1-1; no reliable D call. The germline V and J ends were trimmed by 8 bases and 0 bases, with 13 bases remaining between them. Germline CDR1 and CDR2: MDHEN and SYDVKM. The CDR3 runs to 14 residues.

The chain links TRBV28 to TRBJ1-5, with 7 bases aligning to TRBD1. V trimming: 7 bases; J trimming: 4 bases; junction bases outside the gene matches: 13. In germline, CDR1 is MDHEN, CDR2 SYDVKM. This CDR3 is 16 amino acids long. The CDR3 sequence: CASTTTDRLLNQPQHF. CDR3 DNA sequence: TGTGCCAGCACCACTACGGACAGGCTACTTAATCAGCCCCAGCATTTT.

The chain uses TRBV7-9 and TRBJ2-5; 11 bases map to TRBD2. The end of the DNA fits TRBJ2-7 better, so the J call may be wrong. The CDR3 extends over 14 amino acids. Germline assignment: CDR1 SEHNR and CDR2 FQNEAQ (reference sequence). Here the CDR3 reads CASSFLLAGVEQYF. The CDR3 DNA follows: TGTGCCAGCAGCTTTTTACTAGCGGGAGTCGAGCAGTACTTC.

The V and J genes are TRBV28 and TRBJ1-2, with 12 nucleotides matching TRBD1. CDR3 length equals 15 residues. Trimming removed 6 bases from V and 8 bases from J; junction bases left unmatched: 10. Germline CDR1 is MDHEN and CDR2 is SYDVKM. The DNA for the CDR3 is TGTGCCAGCAGGACCCGGGACAGGGGGCTGGGGGGCTACACCTTC. Translation: CASRTRDRGLGGYTF.

The chain uses TRBV2 and TRBJ1-2; D is ambiguous. The CDR3 spans 13 residues. Germline CDR1 is SNHLY and CDR2 is FYNNEI. Trimming stripped 4 bases from V and 4 bases from J, with 10 bases between. The CDR3 here is CASSVGESYGYTF. The CDR3 region has the DNA TGTGCCAGCAGTGTAGGAGAGTCCTATGGCTACACCTTC.

The chain combines TRBV4-2 with TRBJ2-3; D not resolved. V dropped 1 base and J dropped 4 bases, with 12 bases sitting between them. Looked up from germline, CDR1 is LGHNA and CDR2 is YNFKEQ. This CDR3 is built from 15 residues. The CDR3 nucleotides are TGTGCCAGCAGCCAAGCGGGCCAAGGTGCAGATACGCAGTATTTT. Protein sequence: CASSQAGQGADTQYF.

The V and J genes are TRBV27 and TRBJ1-4; D perhaps matches TRBD1 (6 bases). There are 13 residues in the CDR3. The germline V gene has CDR1 MNHEY and CDR2 SMNVEV (reference sequence). Trimming took off 10 bases at V and 7 bases at J, with 16 bases between the two ends. DNA for the CDR3: TGTGCCATGCCGGACAGCGACCTTGAAAAACTGTTTTTT. Translation: CAMPDSDLEKLFF.

The CDR3 region is CASSRGEEEQYF. The CDR3 region has the DNA TGTGCCAGCAGCCGGGGAGAGGAGGAGCAGTACTTC. The chain joins TRBV5-4 to TRBJ2-7, with a tentative D call TRBD2 (5 bases). Germline assignment: CDR1 SGHNT and CDR2 YYREEE (reference sequence). The CDR3 is 12 amino acids. The V end was cut by 4 bases, the J end by 7 bases, with 12 bases between.

This sequence joins TRBV27 and TRBJ2-1; 9 bases align to TRBD2. CDR3 length: 15 residues. Germline V CDR1 and CDR2: MNHEY, SMNVEV (reference sequence). The V segment lost 4 bases and the J segment 6 bases; nucleotides outside the gene matches: 7. The CDR3 DNA reads TGTGCCAGCAGTTCCCGACTAGCGGCCACCAATGAGCAGTTCTTC. Residues: CASSSRLAATNEQFF.

This chain links TRBV29-1 with TRBJ2-5; 13 bases are a match to TRBD2. TRBJ2-7 matches the DNA end more closely, so the J call is doubtful. The CDR3 has 15 residues. From germline, CDR1 is SQVTM and CDR2 ANQGSEA. Here the CDR3 reads CSAATSGRASYEQYF. The CDR3, as DNA: TGCAGCGCCGCCACTAGCGGGAGGGCCTCCTACGAGCAGTACTTC.

The chain joins TRBV6-6 to TRBJ2-1; 8 bases fit TRBD1. J lost 8 bases, V lost 6 bases, and 9 bases had no gene match. Per the germline V gene, CDR1 is MNHNY and CDR2 is SVGAGI (reference sequence). The CDR3 contains 14 residues. The DNA for the CDR3 is TGTGCCAGCAGCGGACAGGGCGGGAACGATGAGCAGTTCTTC. Its translation is CASSGQGGNDEQFF.

This chain joins TRBV28 and TRBJ1-5, with TRBD1 as a possible D gene (6 bases). CDR3 length: 14 amino acids. Germline V CDR1 and CDR2: MDHEN, SYDVKM. V was clipped by 6 bases and J by 9 bases, with 18 bases between them. The CDR3 reads CASSDWGAKGPQHF. The CDR3 DNA is TGTGCCAGCAGCGATTGGGGGGCTAAGGGGCCCCAGCATTTT. Full variable domain (missing parts from reference TRBV28 and TRBJ1-5): DVKVTQSSRYLVKRTGEKVFLECVQDMDHENMFWYRQDPGLGLRLIYFSYDVKMKEKGDIPEGYSVSREKKERFSLILESASTNQTSMYLCASSDWGAKGPQHFGDGTRLSIL.

The chain links TRBV28 to TRBJ2-4; tentatively, D is TRBD1 or TRBD2 (7 bases each). V was cut by 10 bases and J by 1 base, with 14 bases left in between. The CDR3 is 14 residues long. Germline-derived CDR1 and CDR2 are MDHEN and SYDVKM. The CDR3 DNA follows: TGTGCCACCAGGGGGGGGCCGGCCAAAAACATTCAGTACTTC. Translated, it gives CATRGGPAKNIQYF.

This chain connects TRBV6-6 to TRBJ1-5; D is unclear. Germline assignment: CDR1 MNHNY and CDR2 SVGAGI (reference sequence). With 2 bases removed from V and 5 bases from J, the gap between germline ends came to 4 bases. The CDR3 spans 12 residues. The CDR3 nucleotides are TGTGCCAGCAGTTACGAGGATCAGCCCCAGCATTTT. The encoded protein is CASSYEDQPQHF.

This clone was observed once. The gene calls are TRBV5-1 and TRBJ2-2, with 9 bases matching TRBD2. With 0 bases clipped from V and 0 bases from J, the junction kept 9 bases outside the gene matches. The CDR3 covers 19 residues. From germline, CDR1 is SGHRS and CDR2 YFSETQ. The CDR3 spells CASSLAGLAGFANTGELFF. The CDR3 nucleotides read TGCGCCAGCAGCTTGGCCGGGCTAGCGGGGTTCGCGAACACCGGGGAGCTGTTTTTT.

V usage is TRBV28 and J usage is TRBJ1-2; D unresolved. Trimming shortened V by 4 bases and J by 2 bases, and 20 bases separated the two germline ends. CDR3 length: 17 residues. The germline V gene has CDR1 MDHEN and CDR2 SYDVKM. In nucleotides, the CDR3 is TGTGCCAGCAGTTACGTAGACCGTCGGACGGCAAACTATGGCTACACCTTC. This sequence encodes CASSYVDRRTANYGYTF.

CDR3 amino acids: CASEMPPGTGEGNQPQHF. DNA for the CDR3: TGTGCCAGCGAAATGCCGCCGGGGACAGGTGAAGGCAATCAGCCCCAGCATTTT. The V call is TRBV28, the J call TRBJ1-5; 8 bases are shared with TRBD1. V lost 8 bases to trimming and J lost 2 bases; unmatched junction nucleotides: 17. Germline values: CDR1 MDHEN, CDR2 SYDVKM. This CDR3 comprises 18 residues.

The rearrangement uses TRBV28 and TRBJ2-1; D is ambiguous. This CDR3 is built from 14 residues. Germline loops: CDR1 MDHEN, CDR2 SYDVKM. V lost 3 bases and J lost 6, with 12 bases in between. CDR3 nucleotides: TGTGCCAGCAGTTTTGGACCTATCCGCAATGAGCAGTTCTTC. Protein: CASSFGPIRNEQFF. The variable domain in full, with the rest retrieved from reference TRBV28 and TRBJ2-1, is DVKVTQSSRYLVKRTGEKVFLECVQDMDHENMFWYRQDPGLGLRLIYFSYDVKMKEKGDIPEGYSVSREKKERFSLILESASTNQTSMYLCASSFGPIRNEQFFGPGTRLTVL.

The chain uses TRBV6-5 and TRBJ2-5, with 7 bases aligning to TRBD1. The J call is uncertain, as TRBJ2-7 better fits the DNA end. In germline, CDR1 is MNHEY, CDR2 SVGAGI. This CDR3 region has 16 residues. The CDR3 DNA reads as TGTGCCAGCAGTTACGGGTTCGGACAGGCCTCCTACGAGCAGTACTTC. Translation gives CASSYGFGQASYEQYF.

The chain carries TRBV7-8 and TRBJ2-7; 8 bases line up with TRBD2. V shed 1 base, J shed 2 bases, and the junction held 7 bases outside the gene matches. Germline values: CDR1 SGHVS, CDR2 FQNEAQ. This CDR3 region has 16 residues. CDR3 loop: CASSLGAGEVAYEQYF. The CDR3 DNA follows: TGTGCCAGCAGCTTAGGAGCGGGAGAGGTGGCCTACGAGCAGTACTTC.

V gene TRBV28 combines with J gene TRBJ1-5; TRBD1 matches at 7 bases. CDR1 and CDR2 (germline): MDHEN, SYDVKM. V was clipped by 10 bases and J by 6 bases; unmatched bases: 12. CDR3 length equals 14 residues. CDR3 loop: CATKKGGQVQPQHF. In DNA, the CDR3 is TGTGCCACCAAAAAAGGGGGCCAGGTTCAGCCCCAGCATTTT.